These T cell receptor beta chains were read from a single sample in a study of T cell responses to AZD1222 COVID-19 vaccine. The assay was immunoSEQ multiplex PCR, and TCRdb's table has in-frame clones only and misses some. Of 200,000 to 250,000 clones detected, around 94% appear once; the ten largest clones hold 1.7%. The sequencing used peripheral blood, collected 28 days after the second dose of the MenACWY control vaccine. The receptor set was obtained from an adult who received the MenACWY meningococcal vaccine as a control. Each CDR3 is given with its conserved first and last residue. D genes are given only for firm matches. Where a row states a size, it is once, few, many or the class of an expanded clone; other rows omit it.

d_call: NA
v_call: TRBV27
j_call: TRBJ2-1
clone_size: NA
cdr3_nt: TGTGCCAGCAGTTCCCTAGGCTCCTACAATGAGCAGTTCTTC
cdr3_aa: CASSSLGSYNEQFF

d_call: TRBD1
v_call: TRBV18
j_call: TRBJ2-7
clone_size: NA
cdr3_nt: TGTGCCAGCTCACCCGGGACAGGGCCCTACGAGCAGTACTTC
cdr3_aa: CASSPGTGPYEQYF

d_call: NA
v_call: TRBV15
j_call: TRBJ2-2
clone_size: NA
cdr3_nt: TGTGCCACCAGCAGAGGCAGGGATCCCGGGGAGCTGTTTTTT
cdr3_aa: CATSRGRDPGELFF

d_call: NA
v_call: TRBV6-5
j_call: TRBJ1-3
clone_size: once
cdr3_nt: TGTGCCAGCAGTAACCAGGGTTGGGACACCATATATTTT
cdr3_aa: CASSNQGWDTIYF

d_call: NA
v_call: TRBV5-1
j_call: TRBJ1-1
clone_size: NA
cdr3_nt: TGCGCCAGCAGCAACGACAGGAACACTGAAGCTTTCTTT
cdr3_aa: CASSNDRNTEAFF

d_call: NA
v_call: TRBV29-1
j_call: TRBJ2-3
clone_size: NA
cdr3_nt: TGCAGCGTTGATGTAGTCACAGATACGCAGTATTTT
cdr3_aa: CSVDVVTDTQYF

d_call: NA
v_call: TRBV3-1/TRBV3-2
j_call: TRBJ2-7
clone_size: NA
cdr3_nt: TGTGCCAGCAGCCAAGAAGTAGGACCTCGCCCCTACGAGCAGTACTTC
cdr3_aa: CASSQEVGPRPYEQYF

d_call: TRBD1
v_call: TRBV19
j_call: TRBJ1-6
clone_size: NA
cdr3_nt: TGTGCCAGTAGTCCCGCGGCAGGGGGGAATTCACCCCTCCACTTT
cdr3_aa: CASSPAAGGNSPLHF

d_call: TRBD1
v_call: TRBV7-9
j_call: TRBJ1-1
clone_size: NA
cdr3_nt: TGTGCCAGCAGCTTAGGACAGGGGAACACTGAAGCTTTCTTT
cdr3_aa: CASSLGQGNTEAFF

d_call: TRBD1
v_call: TRBV28
j_call: TRBJ1-1
clone_size: NA
cdr3_nt: TGTGCCAGCAGTTCAGCCGGGACAGTGAACACTGAAGCTTTCTTT
cdr3_aa: CASSSAGTVNTEAFF

d_call: NA
v_call: TRBV18
j_call: TRBJ1-3
clone_size: NA
cdr3_nt: TGTGCCAGCTCACTCGAGACAAGCTCTGGAAACACCATATATTTT
cdr3_aa: CASSLETSSGNTIYF

d_call: NA
v_call: TRBV30
j_call: TRBJ1-2
clone_size: NA
cdr3_nt: TGTGCCTGGAGGGACATTAACTATGGCTACACCTTC
cdr3_aa: CAWRDINYGYTF

d_call: TRBD2
v_call: TRBV7-8
j_call: TRBJ2-3
clone_size: NA
cdr3_nt: TGTGCCAGCAGCCCGACTAGCGGGAGCACAGATACGCAGTATTTT
cdr3_aa: CASSPTSGSTDTQYF

d_call: TRBD1
v_call: TRBV2
j_call: TRBJ1-1
clone_size: NA
cdr3_nt: TGTGCCAGCAGTTCAGGGGGAGGACAGGGGGAAAATATGAACACTGAAGCTTTCTTT
cdr3_aa: CASSSGGGQGENMNTEAFF

d_call: NA
v_call: TRBV27
j_call: TRBJ1-2
clone_size: NA
cdr3_nt: TGTGCCAGCACCCCCTGGCAGGGAGCCTATGGCTACACCTTC
cdr3_aa: CASTPWQGAYGYTF

d_call: NA
v_call: TRBV19
j_call: TRBJ1-6
clone_size: NA
cdr3_nt: TGTGCCAGTAGTATTTCGGGGGAGCGCCCGTTGTCACCCCTCCACTTT
cdr3_aa: CASSISGERPLSPLHF

d_call: TRBD1
v_call: TRBV27
j_call: TRBJ2-3
clone_size: once
cdr3_nt: TGTGCCAGCAGTTACCGAGGGGACAGGAGCACAGATACGCAGTATTTT
cdr3_aa: CASSYRGDRSTDTQYF

d_call: TRBD2
v_call: TRBV29-1
j_call: TRBJ2-1
clone_size: NA
cdr3_nt: TGCAGCGTTGTTGGACTAGCGGATAATGAGCAGTTCTTC
cdr3_aa: CSVVGLADNEQFF

d_call: NA
v_call: TRBV6-5
j_call: TRBJ1-2
clone_size: NA
cdr3_nt: TGTGCCAGCACCCCACGGGACATCGGCTATGGCTACACCTTC
cdr3_aa: CASTPRDIGYGYTF

d_call: NA
v_call: TRBV19
j_call: TRBJ1-1
clone_size: NA
cdr3_nt: TGTGCCAGTAACAGGGACGCCACTGAAGCTTTCTTT
cdr3_aa: CASNRDATEAFF

d_call: TRBD2
v_call: TRBV7-9
j_call: TRBJ2-1
clone_size: NA
cdr3_nt: TGTGCCAGCAGCCTCCTCAGCGGGAGGGGAGACAATGAGCAGTTCTTC
cdr3_aa: CASSLLSGRGDNEQFF

d_call: TRBD1
v_call: TRBV3-1/TRBV3-2
j_call: TRBJ2-5
clone_size: NA
cdr3_nt: TGTGCCAGCAGCCACAGGGGGCGAATAGAGACCCAGTACTTC
cdr3_aa: CASSHRGRIETQYF

d_call: NA
v_call: TRBV28
j_call: TRBJ1-1
clone_size: NA
cdr3_nt: TGTGCCAGCAGTTTAGGGTACACTGAAGCTTTCTTT
cdr3_aa: CASSLGYTEAFF

d_call: TRBD2
v_call: TRBV27
j_call: TRBJ2-3
clone_size: NA
cdr3_nt: TGTGCCAGCAGTTCCGAAACCCCCGGACTAGCGGGAGGTTTTACGCAGTATTTT
cdr3_aa: CASSSETPGLAGGFTQYF

d_call: NA
v_call: TRBV12-3/TRBV12-4
j_call: TRBJ1-1
clone_size: once
cdr3_nt: TGTGCCAGCAGTGTCACGGGGGGTACTGAAGCTTTCTTT
cdr3_aa: CASSVTGGTEAFF

d_call: TRBD2
v_call: TRBV7-2
j_call: TRBJ2-3
clone_size: NA
cdr3_nt: TGTGCCAGCAGCTTAGCGGGACTAGCGGGGGGGCGCACAGATACGCAGTATTTT
cdr3_aa: CASSLAGLAGGRTDTQYF

d_call: NA
v_call: TRBV18
j_call: TRBJ1-1
clone_size: NA
cdr3_nt: TGTGCCAGCTCACCATTGGAAGTTCCTAACACTGAAGCTTTCTTT
cdr3_aa: CASSPLEVPNTEAFF

d_call: TRBD2
v_call: TRBV7-9
j_call: TRBJ2-3
clone_size: NA
cdr3_nt: TGTGCCAGCAGCCTTCGGGGGGGTAGCACAGATACGCAGTATTTT
cdr3_aa: CASSLRGGSTDTQYF

d_call: NA
v_call: TRBV19
j_call: TRBJ1-5
clone_size: NA
cdr3_nt: TGTGCCAGTAGTCTAGGCTCCCGTCCATTGCCCCAGCATTTT
cdr3_aa: CASSLGSRPLPQHF

d_call: NA
v_call: TRBV28
j_call: TRBJ1-2
clone_size: NA
cdr3_nt: TGTGCCAGCAGTTTGCGTAGGGGCTACACCTTC
cdr3_aa: CASSLRRGYTF

d_call: TRBD1
v_call: TRBV27
j_call: TRBJ2-7
clone_size: NA
cdr3_nt: TGTGCCAGCAGTTTCAGTAACCGGGACAGGGGGCAACATCAGTACGAGCAGTACTTC
cdr3_aa: CASSFSNRDRGQHQYEQYF

d_call: TRBD1
v_call: TRBV18
j_call: TRBJ1-6
clone_size: NA
cdr3_nt: TGTGCCAGCTCACCGGGACAGGGGGCGCTCAATTCACCCCTCCACTTT
cdr3_aa: CASSPGQGALNSPLHF

d_call: NA
v_call: TRBV2
j_call: TRBJ2-7
clone_size: NA
cdr3_nt: TGTGCCAGCAACTACGCATCCTACGAGCAGTACTTC
cdr3_aa: CASNYASYEQYF

d_call: TRBD1
v_call: TRBV5-1
j_call: TRBJ2-3
clone_size: NA
cdr3_nt: TGCGCCAGCAGACTTAACAGGGGGCTGAGCGCAGATACGCAGTATTTT
cdr3_aa: CASRLNRGLSADTQYF

d_call: NA
v_call: TRBV7-8
j_call: TRBJ1-1
clone_size: NA
cdr3_nt: TGTGCCAGCAGCTCAGATCTGGGGACTGAAGCTTTCTTT
cdr3_aa: CASSSDLGTEAFF

d_call: NA
v_call: TRBV7-3
j_call: TRBJ1-2
clone_size: NA
cdr3_nt: TGTGCCAGCAGCTTAAGTACGTCAGAGACTGCTAACTATGGCTACACCTTC
cdr3_aa: CASSLSTSETANYGYTF

d_call: NA
v_call: TRBV7-2
j_call: TRBJ1-2
clone_size: once
cdr3_nt: TGTGCCAGCAGCTCCCGGACAACGCGCTATGGCTACACCTTC
cdr3_aa: CASSSRTTRYGYTF

d_call: NA
v_call: TRBV13
j_call: TRBJ1-4
clone_size: NA
cdr3_nt: TGTGCCAGCAGCGCCAACAGCGACTCTAATGAAAAACTGTTTTTT
cdr3_aa: CASSANSDSNEKLFF

d_call: TRBD1
v_call: TRBV6-4
j_call: TRBJ2-5
clone_size: NA
cdr3_nt: TGTGCCAGCAGAAAACGGAGGGAGACAGGGGGGACAGAGACCCAGTACTTC
cdr3_aa: CASRKRRETGGTETQYF

d_call: TRBD1
v_call: TRBV5-1
j_call: TRBJ2-2
clone_size: NA
cdr3_nt: TGCGCCAGCAGCTTGGTGGCAGGGGGCGATGGTACCGGGGAGCTGTTTTTT
cdr3_aa: CASSLVAGGDGTGELFF

d_call: TRBD1
v_call: TRBV4-1
j_call: TRBJ1-4
clone_size: NA
cdr3_nt: TGCGCCAGCAGCCACTCCGACAGGGACCTTGAGAAACTGTTTTTT
cdr3_aa: CASSHSDRDLEKLFF

d_call: TRBD2
v_call: TRBV6-5
j_call: TRBJ2-7
clone_size: few
cdr3_nt: TGTGCCAGCAGTCACCTAGCGGGAGAAAGAAACGAGCAGTACTTC
cdr3_aa: CASSHLAGERNEQYF

d_call: TRBD2
v_call: TRBV28
j_call: TRBJ2-1
clone_size: NA
cdr3_nt: TGTGCCAGCAGCCCAGGACTAGCGGGTGATAGGAATGAGCAGTTCTTC
cdr3_aa: CASSPGLAGDRNEQFF

d_call: TRBD2
v_call: TRBV6-2/TRBV6-3
j_call: TRBJ2-3
clone_size: NA
cdr3_nt: TGTGCCAGCAGTAACGTAGTAGCGGGGGCTACGGGAAATACGCAGTATTTT
cdr3_aa: CASSNVVAGATGNTQYF

d_call: NA
v_call: TRBV11-2
j_call: TRBJ1-3
clone_size: NA
cdr3_nt: TGTGCCAGCAGCTTAGCTAACACCATATATTTT
cdr3_aa: CASSLANTIYF

d_call: NA
v_call: TRBV19
j_call: TRBJ2-7
clone_size: NA
cdr3_nt: TGTGCCAGTAGTATCGAGGCAGAGGGCCCCTACGAGCAGTACTTC
cdr3_aa: CASSIEAEGPYEQYF

d_call: NA
v_call: TRBV6-6
j_call: TRBJ2-7
clone_size: NA
cdr3_nt: TGTGCCAGCAGTTACTCGGAGGACGAGCAGTACTTC
cdr3_aa: CASSYSEDEQYF

d_call: NA
v_call: TRBV4-2
j_call: TRBJ1-2
clone_size: NA
cdr3_nt: TGTGCCAGCAGCCAGACTCCCGGGACACCCGGAGTTAACTATGGCTACACCTTC
cdr3_aa: CASSQTPGTPGVNYGYTF

d_call: NA
v_call: TRBV28
j_call: TRBJ2-2
clone_size: NA
cdr3_nt: TGTGCCAGCAGTTCGCCGCGTCCGGCCGGGGAGCTGTTTTTT
cdr3_aa: CASSSPRPAGELFF

d_call: NA
v_call: TRBV11-1
j_call: TRBJ1-6
clone_size: NA
cdr3_nt: TGTGCCAGCAGCTCACTCAATAATTCACCCCTCCACTTT
cdr3_aa: CASSSLNNSPLHF

d_call: NA
v_call: TRBV6-1
j_call: TRBJ1-6
clone_size: NA
cdr3_nt: TGTGCCAGCAGTGAAGCCGAAGGGATTAATTCACCCCTCCACTTT
cdr3_aa: CASSEAEGINSPLHF

d_call: NA
v_call: TRBV5-5
j_call: TRBJ2-2
clone_size: NA
cdr3_nt: TGTGCCAGCAGCTTGGCCCAGGGGACCGGGGAGCTGTTTTTT
cdr3_aa: CASSLAQGTGELFF